Below are 3 T cell receptor beta chains sequenced from a single sample in a study of blood T cell repertoires in COVID-19. Method: immunoSEQ multiplex PCR; TCRdb's copy keeps in-frame clones and lacks some. The sample includes 200,000 to 250,000 clones, roughly nine tenths of them seen just once. Sequencing was carried out using PBMCs or T cells enriched from blood (not recorded which). Every receptor here comes from a woman aged 50 to 60 in a cohort exposed to, infected with or recovered from COVID-19 (not recorded which).

The gene calls are TRBV6-2 or TRBV6-3 and TRBJ1-5; D is unresolved. Trimming cost V 6 bases and J 0 bases, with 18 bases left between them. The germline gives CDR1 MNHEY, CDR2 SVGEGT. The CDR3 is 17 residues long. The DNA for the CDR3 is TGTGCCAGCAGCCTCCTTCCGGGGTACCTTAGCAATCAGCCCCAGCATTTT. Translation: CASSLLPGYLSNQPQHF.

CDR3 amino acids: CASSLASTGTVSSGANVLTF. The CDR3 DNA is TGCGCCAGCAGCTTGGCCTCTACCGGGACTGTGAGCTCTGGGGCCAACGTCCTGACTTTC. V and J are TRBV5-1 and TRBJ2-6, with D perhaps TRBD2 (6 bases). The germline gives CDR1 SGHRS, CDR2 YFSETQ. V lost 0 bases, J lost 0 bases, and 19 bases lay in between. The CDR3 has 20 residues.

The CDR3: CASSPNRGNTEAFF. DNA for the CDR3: TGTGCCAGCAGCCCGAATCGAGGGAACACTGAAGCTTTCTTT. V is TRBV7-9 and J is TRBJ1-1, with no clear D. CDR3 length: 14 amino acids. CDR1 is SEHNR, CDR2 FQNEAQ, per germline (reference sequence). The ends were cut back, 5 bases at V and 1 base at J, with 11 bases in the middle.